The rows below give T cell receptor beta chains drawn from one sample of a study of OX40 agonist ivuxolimab in advanced cancers. TCRdb's copy holds only in-frame clones and misses some; the assay was immunoSEQ multiplex PCR. The sample lists under 70,000 clones, about 88% occurring once. The sequences come from CD4+ or CD8+ T cells sorted from blood, collected in a trial of the OX40 agonist ivuxolimab. All receptors derive from an adult with an advanced solid tumor such as melanoma, head and neck, liver or kidney cancer. CDR3s include the opening cysteine and the closing phenylalanine or tryptophan. Fields, in order: J gene, clone size, V gene, D gene, CDR3 protein, CDR3 DNA. The D gene is left open where the match is weak. For some rows the clone size is stated as once, few or many, or as a class when expanded; others skip it.

J gene: TRBJ2-7
clone size: .
V gene: TRBV28
D gene: .
CDR3 protein: CASSFGDNPYEQYF
CDR3 DNA: TGTGCCAGCAGTTTTGGAGACAATCCCTACGAGCAGTACTTC

J gene: TRBJ1-1
clone size: .
V gene: TRBV14
D gene: TRBD1
CDR3 protein: CASSQGRTGWNTEAFF
CDR3 DNA: TGTGCCAGCAGCCAAGGTCGGACAGGGTGGAACACTGAAGCTTTCTTT

J gene: TRBJ2-3
clone size: .
V gene: TRBV25-1
D gene: TRBD1
CDR3 protein: CASSDRTGESSTQYF
CDR3 DNA: TGTGCCAGCAGTGATAGGACAGGGGAGAGTAGCACGCAGTATTTT

J gene: TRBJ1-2
clone size: .
V gene: TRBV4-1
D gene: .
CDR3 protein: CASSLLWAGLGYTF
CDR3 DNA: TGCGCCAGCAGCCTCCTATGGGCAGGTTTAGGCTACACCTTC

J gene: TRBJ2-3
clone size: .
V gene: TRBV28
D gene: .
CDR3 protein: CASSSPMADTQYF
CDR3 DNA: TGTGCCAGCAGTTCACCAATGGCAGATACGCAGTATTTT

J gene: TRBJ1-1
clone size: .
V gene: TRBV5-4
D gene: .
CDR3 protein: CASSSSGGDTEAFF
CDR3 DNA: TGTGCCAGCAGCTCTTCCGGGGGAGACACTGAAGCTTTCTTT

J gene: TRBJ2-7
clone size: .
V gene: TRBV10-3
D gene: .
CDR3 protein: CAINSRRSREQYF
CDR3 DNA: TGTGCCATCAACTCAAGGCGATCGCGCGAGCAGTACTTC

J gene: TRBJ2-6
clone size: .
V gene: TRBV5-6
D gene: .
CDR3 protein: CASSRDAGANVLTF
CDR3 DNA: TGTGCCAGCAGCAGGGATGCTGGGGCCAACGTCCTGACTTTC

J gene: TRBJ1-2
clone size: .
V gene: TRBV19
D gene: .
CDR3 protein: CASSQGPARVHF
CDR3 DNA: TGTGCCAGTAGTCAGGGCCCGGCGAGGGTCCACTTC

J gene: TRBJ2-3
clone size: .
V gene: TRBV18
D gene: TRBD2
CDR3 protein: CASSPKTSPLSDTQYF
CDR3 DNA: TGTGCCAGCTCACCCAAGACTAGCCCTCTTTCAGATACGCAGTATTTT

J gene: TRBJ2-5
clone size: .
V gene: TRBV11-2
D gene: .
CDR3 protein: CASSSGLHQETQYF
CDR3 DNA: TGTGCCAGCAGCTCAGGACTACACCAAGAGACCCAGTACTTC

J gene: TRBJ2-3
clone size: many
V gene: TRBV29-1
D gene: .
CDR3 protein: CSVRSALDTQYF
CDR3 DNA: TGCAGCGTTCGAAGTGCATTAGATACGCAGTATTTT

J gene: TRBJ2-2
clone size: .
V gene: TRBV9
D gene: .
CDR3 protein: CASTRTNTGELFF
CDR3 DNA: TGTGCCAGTACAAGAACGAACACCGGGGAGCTGTTTTTT

J gene: TRBJ1-2
clone size: .
V gene: TRBV11-2
D gene: .
CDR3 protein: CASSLEGDGYTF
CDR3 DNA: TGTGCCAGCAGCTTAGAAGGGGACGGCTACACCTTC

J gene: TRBJ1-2
clone size: .
V gene: TRBV19
D gene: TRBD1
CDR3 protein: CASSLQGARGGYTF
CDR3 DNA: TGTGCCAGTAGTCTACAGGGGGCGCGGGGAGGCTACACCTTC

J gene: TRBJ1-1
clone size: .
V gene: TRBV28
D gene: .
CDR3 protein: CASSLSGADAEAFF
CDR3 DNA: TGTGCCAGCAGTTTATCCGGGGCCGACGCTGAAGCTTTCTTT

J gene: TRBJ2-1
clone size: .
V gene: TRBV6-5
D gene: .
CDR3 protein: CASSGTQGTNEQFF
CDR3 DNA: TGTGCCAGCAGTGGAACGCAGGGGACCAATGAGCAGTTCTTC

J gene: TRBJ2-5
clone size: .
V gene: TRBV5-6
D gene: TRBD1
CDR3 protein: CASSFRQGQETQYF
CDR3 DNA: TGTGCCAGCAGCTTTAGACAGGGCCAAGAGACCCAGTACTTC

J gene: TRBJ1-2
clone size: .
V gene: TRBV28
D gene: .
CDR3 protein: CASSYRGHEGGYTF
CDR3 DNA: TGTGCCAGCAGCTATAGGGGCCATGAGGGGGGCTACACCTTC

J gene: TRBJ2-7
clone size: .
V gene: TRBV5-4
D gene: TRBD1
CDR3 protein: CASSPTTGPYEQYF
CDR3 DNA: TGTGCCAGCAGCCCTACGACAGGGCCCTACGAGCAGTACTTC

J gene: TRBJ2-1
clone size: .
V gene: TRBV28
D gene: TRBD2
CDR3 protein: CASSLRLAGTSYNEQFF
CDR3 DNA: TGTGCCAGCAGTTTAAGGCTAGCGGGGACCTCCTACAATGAGCAGTTCTTC

J gene: TRBJ2-7
clone size: .
V gene: TRBV5-5
D gene: .
CDR3 protein: CASSLQGSDHSYEQYF
CDR3 DNA: TGTGCCAGCAGCTTGCAGGGCAGCGACCACTCCTACGAGCAGTACTTC

J gene: TRBJ2-3
clone size: .
V gene: TRBV9
D gene: TRBD2
CDR3 protein: CASSRRAGERSDTQYF
CDR3 DNA: TGTGCCAGCAGCCGCCGAGCGGGAGAAAGGTCAGATACGCAGTATTTT

J gene: TRBJ1-1
clone size: .
V gene: TRBV7-9
D gene: TRBD1
CDR3 protein: CASSLKGQGGGTEAFF
CDR3 DNA: TGTGCCAGCAGCTTAAAGGGACAGGGGGGTGGCACTGAAGCTTTCTTT

J gene: TRBJ1-5
clone size: .
V gene: TRBV9
D gene: TRBD1
CDR3 protein: CASSVTGGPQPQHF
CDR3 DNA: TGTGCCAGCAGCGTAACAGGGGGCCCTCAGCCCCAGCATTTT